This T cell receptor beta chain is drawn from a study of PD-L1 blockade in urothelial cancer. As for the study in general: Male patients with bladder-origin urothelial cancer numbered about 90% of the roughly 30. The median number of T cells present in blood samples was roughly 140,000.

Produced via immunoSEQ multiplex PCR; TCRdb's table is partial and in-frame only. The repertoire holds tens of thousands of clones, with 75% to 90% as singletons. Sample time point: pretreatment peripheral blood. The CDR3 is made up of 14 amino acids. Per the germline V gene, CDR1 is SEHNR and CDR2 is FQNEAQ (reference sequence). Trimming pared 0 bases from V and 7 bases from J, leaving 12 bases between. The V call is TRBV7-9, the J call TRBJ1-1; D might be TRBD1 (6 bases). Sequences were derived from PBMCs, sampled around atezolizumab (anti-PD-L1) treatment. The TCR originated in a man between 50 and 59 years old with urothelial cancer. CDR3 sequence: CASSLAGGGLEAFF. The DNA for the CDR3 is TGTGCCAGCAGCTTAGCGGGGGGGGGCCTTGAAGCTTTCTTT.